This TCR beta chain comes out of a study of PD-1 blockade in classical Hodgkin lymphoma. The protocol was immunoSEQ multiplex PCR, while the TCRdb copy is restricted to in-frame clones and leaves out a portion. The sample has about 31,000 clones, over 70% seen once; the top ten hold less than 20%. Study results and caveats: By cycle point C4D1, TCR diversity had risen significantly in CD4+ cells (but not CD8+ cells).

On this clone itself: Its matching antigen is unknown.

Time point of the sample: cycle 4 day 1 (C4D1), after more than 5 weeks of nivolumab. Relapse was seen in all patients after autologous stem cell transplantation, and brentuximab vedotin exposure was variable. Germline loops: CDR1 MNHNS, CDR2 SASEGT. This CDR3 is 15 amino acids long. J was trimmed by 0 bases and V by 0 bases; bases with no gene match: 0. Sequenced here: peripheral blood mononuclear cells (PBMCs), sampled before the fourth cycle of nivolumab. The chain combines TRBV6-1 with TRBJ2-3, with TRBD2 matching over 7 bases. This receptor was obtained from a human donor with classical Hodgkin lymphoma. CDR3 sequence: CASSEARGSTDTQYF. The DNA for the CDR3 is TGTGCCAGCAGTGAAGCGCGGGGGAGCACAGATACGCAGTATTTT.